This paragraph reports one T cell receptor (beta chain). Germline CDR1 and CDR2: SGHVS and FQNEAQ. Trimming shortened V by 5 bases and J by 0 bases, and 7 bases separated the two germline ends. There are 13 residues in the CDR3. Only in-frame clones appear in the TCRdb table, and some are missing; sequencing was by immunoSEQ multiplex PCR. The top ten clones hold about 26% of a sample with about 96,000 clones, about nine tenths of them seen once. The data derive from a study of T cell responses to AZD1222 COVID-19 vaccine. This specimen was peripheral blood, taken on day 0 of AZD1222 vaccination. V gene TRBV7-8 combines with J gene TRBJ1-1; D remains ambiguous. The receptor's source is an adult in good health. In DNA form, the CDR3 reads TGTGCCAGCAGCCCTAGGTTGAACACTGAAGCTTTCTTT. Its translation is CASSPRLNTEAFF.